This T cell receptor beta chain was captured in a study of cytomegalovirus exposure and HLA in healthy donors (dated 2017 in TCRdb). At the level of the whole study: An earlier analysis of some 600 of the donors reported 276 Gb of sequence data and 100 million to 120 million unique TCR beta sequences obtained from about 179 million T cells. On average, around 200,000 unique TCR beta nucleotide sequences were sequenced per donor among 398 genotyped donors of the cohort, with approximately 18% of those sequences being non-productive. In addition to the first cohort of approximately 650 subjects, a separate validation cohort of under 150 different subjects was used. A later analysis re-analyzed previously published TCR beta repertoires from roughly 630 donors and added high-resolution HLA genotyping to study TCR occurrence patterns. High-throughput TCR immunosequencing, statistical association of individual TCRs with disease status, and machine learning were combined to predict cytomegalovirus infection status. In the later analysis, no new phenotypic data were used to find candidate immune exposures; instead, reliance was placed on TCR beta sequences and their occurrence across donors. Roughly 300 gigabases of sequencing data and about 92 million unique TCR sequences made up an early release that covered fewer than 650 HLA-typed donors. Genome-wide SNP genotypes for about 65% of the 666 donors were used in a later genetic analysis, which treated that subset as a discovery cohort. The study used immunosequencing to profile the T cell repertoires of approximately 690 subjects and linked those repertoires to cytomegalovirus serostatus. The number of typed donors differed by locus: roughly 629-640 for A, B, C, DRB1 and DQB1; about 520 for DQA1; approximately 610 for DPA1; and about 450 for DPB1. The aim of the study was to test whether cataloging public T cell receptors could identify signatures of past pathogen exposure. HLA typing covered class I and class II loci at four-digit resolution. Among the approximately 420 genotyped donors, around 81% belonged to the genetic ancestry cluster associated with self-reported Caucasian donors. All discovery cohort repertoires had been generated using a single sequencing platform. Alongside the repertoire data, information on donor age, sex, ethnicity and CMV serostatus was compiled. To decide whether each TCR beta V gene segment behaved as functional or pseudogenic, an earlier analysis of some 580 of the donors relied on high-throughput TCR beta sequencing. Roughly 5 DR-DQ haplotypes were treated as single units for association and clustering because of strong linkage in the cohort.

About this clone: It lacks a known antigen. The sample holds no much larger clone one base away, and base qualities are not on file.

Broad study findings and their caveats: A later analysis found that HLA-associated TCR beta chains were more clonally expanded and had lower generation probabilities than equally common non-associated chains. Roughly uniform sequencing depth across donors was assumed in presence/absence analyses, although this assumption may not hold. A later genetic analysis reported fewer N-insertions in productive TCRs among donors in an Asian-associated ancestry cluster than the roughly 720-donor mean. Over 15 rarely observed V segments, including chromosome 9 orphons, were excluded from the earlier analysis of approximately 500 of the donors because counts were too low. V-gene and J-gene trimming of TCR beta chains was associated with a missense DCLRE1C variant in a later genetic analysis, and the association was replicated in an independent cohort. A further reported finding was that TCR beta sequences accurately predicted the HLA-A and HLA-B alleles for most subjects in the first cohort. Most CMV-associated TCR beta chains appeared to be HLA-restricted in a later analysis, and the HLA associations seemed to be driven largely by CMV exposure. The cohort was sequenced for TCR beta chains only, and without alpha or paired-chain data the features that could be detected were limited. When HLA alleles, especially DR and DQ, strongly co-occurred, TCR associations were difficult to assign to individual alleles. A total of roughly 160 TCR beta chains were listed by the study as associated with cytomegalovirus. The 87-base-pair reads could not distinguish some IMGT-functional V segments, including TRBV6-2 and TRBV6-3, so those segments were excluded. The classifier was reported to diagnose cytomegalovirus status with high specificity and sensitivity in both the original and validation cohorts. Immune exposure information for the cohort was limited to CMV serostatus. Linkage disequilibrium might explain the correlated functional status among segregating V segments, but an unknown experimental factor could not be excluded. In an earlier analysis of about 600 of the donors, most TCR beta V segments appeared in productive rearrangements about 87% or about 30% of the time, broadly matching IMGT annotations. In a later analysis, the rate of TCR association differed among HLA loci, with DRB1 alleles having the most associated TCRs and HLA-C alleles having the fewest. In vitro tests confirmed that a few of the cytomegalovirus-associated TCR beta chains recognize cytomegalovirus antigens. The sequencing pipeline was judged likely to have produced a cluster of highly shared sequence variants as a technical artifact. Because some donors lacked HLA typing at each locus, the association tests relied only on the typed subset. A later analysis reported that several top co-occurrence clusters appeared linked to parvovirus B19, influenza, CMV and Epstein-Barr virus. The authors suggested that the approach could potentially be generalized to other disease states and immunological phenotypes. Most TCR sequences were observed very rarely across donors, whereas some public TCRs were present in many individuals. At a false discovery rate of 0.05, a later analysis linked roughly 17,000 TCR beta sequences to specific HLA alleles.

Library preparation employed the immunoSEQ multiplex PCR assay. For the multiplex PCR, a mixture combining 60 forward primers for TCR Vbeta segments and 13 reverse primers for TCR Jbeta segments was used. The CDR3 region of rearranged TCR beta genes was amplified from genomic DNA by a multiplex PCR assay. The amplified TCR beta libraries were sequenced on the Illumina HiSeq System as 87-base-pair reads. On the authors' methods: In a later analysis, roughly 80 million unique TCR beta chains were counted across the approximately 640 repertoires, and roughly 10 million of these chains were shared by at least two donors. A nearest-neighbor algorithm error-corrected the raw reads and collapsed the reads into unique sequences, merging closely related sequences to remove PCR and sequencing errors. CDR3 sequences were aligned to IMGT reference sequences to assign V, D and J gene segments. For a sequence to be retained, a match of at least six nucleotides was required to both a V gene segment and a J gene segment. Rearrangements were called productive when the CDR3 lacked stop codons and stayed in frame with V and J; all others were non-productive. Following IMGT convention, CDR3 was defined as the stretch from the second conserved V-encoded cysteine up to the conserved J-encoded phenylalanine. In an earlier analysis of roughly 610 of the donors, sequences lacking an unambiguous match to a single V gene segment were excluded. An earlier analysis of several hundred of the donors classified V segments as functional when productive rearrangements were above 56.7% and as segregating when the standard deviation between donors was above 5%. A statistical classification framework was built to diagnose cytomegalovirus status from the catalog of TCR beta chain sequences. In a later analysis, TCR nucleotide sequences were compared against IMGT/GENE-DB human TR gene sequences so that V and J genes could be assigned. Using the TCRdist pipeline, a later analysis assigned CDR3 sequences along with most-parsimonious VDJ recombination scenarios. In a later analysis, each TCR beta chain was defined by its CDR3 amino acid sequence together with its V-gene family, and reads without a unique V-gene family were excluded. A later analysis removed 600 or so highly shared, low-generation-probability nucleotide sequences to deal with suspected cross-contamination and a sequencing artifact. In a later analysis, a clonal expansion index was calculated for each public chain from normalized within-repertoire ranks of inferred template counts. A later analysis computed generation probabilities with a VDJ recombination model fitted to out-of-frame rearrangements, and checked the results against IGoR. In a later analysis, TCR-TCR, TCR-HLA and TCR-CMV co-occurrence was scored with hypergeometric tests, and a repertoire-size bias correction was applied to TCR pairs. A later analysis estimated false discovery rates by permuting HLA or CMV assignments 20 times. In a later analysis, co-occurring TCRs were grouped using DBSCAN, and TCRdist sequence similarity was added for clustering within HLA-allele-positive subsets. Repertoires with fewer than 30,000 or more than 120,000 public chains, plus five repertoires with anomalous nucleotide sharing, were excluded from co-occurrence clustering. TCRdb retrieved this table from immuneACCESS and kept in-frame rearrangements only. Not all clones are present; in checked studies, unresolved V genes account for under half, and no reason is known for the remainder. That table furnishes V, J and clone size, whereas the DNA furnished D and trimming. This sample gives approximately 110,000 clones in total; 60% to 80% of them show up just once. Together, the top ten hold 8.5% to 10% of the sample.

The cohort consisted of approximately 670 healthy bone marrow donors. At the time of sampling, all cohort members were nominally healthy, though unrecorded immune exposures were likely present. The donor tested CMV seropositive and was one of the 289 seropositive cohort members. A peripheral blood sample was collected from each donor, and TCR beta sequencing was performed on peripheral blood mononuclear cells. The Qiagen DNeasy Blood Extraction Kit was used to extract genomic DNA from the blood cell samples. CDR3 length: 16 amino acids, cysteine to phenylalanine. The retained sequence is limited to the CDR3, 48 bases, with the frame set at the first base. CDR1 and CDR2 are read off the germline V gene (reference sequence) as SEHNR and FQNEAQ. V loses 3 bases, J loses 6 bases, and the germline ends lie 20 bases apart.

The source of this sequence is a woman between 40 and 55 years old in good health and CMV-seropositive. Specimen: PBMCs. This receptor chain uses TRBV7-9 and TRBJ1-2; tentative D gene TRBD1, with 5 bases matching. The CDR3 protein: CASSFIQSRAEDGYTF. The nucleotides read TGTGCCAGCAGCTTTATTCAGTCCAGGGCTGAGGATGGCTACACCTTC.